This section outlines one T cell receptor (beta chain) sequence together with its context. This sample is drawn from a study of PD-L1 blockade in urothelial cancer. Stated time point: pretreatment peripheral blood. After removal of 1 base from V and 5 bases from J, the junction contained 2 bases not matched to a gene. The CDR3 is made up of 15 amino acids. The germline gives CDR1 SGHRS, CDR2 YFSETQ. Profiled with immunoSEQ multiplex PCR; TCRdb holds only in-frame clones, not every one. The data hold some 45,000 clones, with 80% observed a single time. Source: PBMCs, taken around atezolizumab (anti-PD-L1) treatment. The source of this sequence is a man aged 60-69 years with urothelial cancer. This rearrangement joins TRBV5-1 to TRBJ1-6; the match to TRBD1 covers 8 bases. CDR3 sequence: CASSLNRGDNSPLHF. The CDR3 DNA follows: TGCGCCAGCAGCTTGAACAGGGGGGATAATTCACCCCTCCACTTT. The full variable domain, rest sourced from reference TRBV5-1 and TRBJ1-6, is KAGVTQTPRYLIKTRGQQVTLSCSPISGHRSVSWYQQTPGQGLQFLFEYFSETQRNKGNFPGRFSGRQFSNSRSEMNVSTLELGDSALYLCASSLNRGDNSPLHFGNGTRLTVT.